The 16 T cell receptor beta chains below were found in one sample sequenced in a study of T cells expressing NK-cell markers. TCRdb derives one entry per CDR3 protein from the 5' RACE reads, leaving out DNA. The sample's table shows under 200,000 distinct CDR3 sequences. Sequenced material: blood T cells: a sorted CD56 or NKG2C T cell subset, CD4+ or CD8+ T cells, or bulk PBMC T cells (not recorded which). All receptors come from a woman between 18 and 70 years old in good health.

V and J are TRBV5-6 and TRBJ1-4; the TCRdb call, TRBD1, lacks DNA for checking. Germline V gene sequence: CDR1 SGHDT, CDR2 YYEEEE. The CDR3 is 15 amino acids. The CDR3 is CASRQEGQFNEKLFF.

The V gene is TRBV25-1, the J gene TRBJ1-1; the TRBD1 assignment by TCRdb is unverifiable without DNA. CDR3 length: 15 amino acids. Germline V gene lookup returns CDR1 MGHDK and CDR2 SYGVNS. CDR3 region: CASRKWTGGMTEAFF.

This chain uses TRBV7-2 with TRBJ2-1; TCRdb calls TRBD1, which cannot be checked without DNA. The CDR3 runs 15 residues. From germline, CDR1 is SGHTA and CDR2 FQGNSA. The CDR3 loop is CASSSRTQTYNEQFF.

The chain combines TRBV3-1 with TRBJ1-6. The germline gives CDR1 LGHDT, CDR2 YNNKEL (reference sequence). CDR3 length: 12 residues. The CDR3 reads CASSQYPAPLHF.

The gene calls are TRBV21-1 and TRBJ1-2; no DNA is available, so the TRBD1 call from TCRdb remains unchecked. TRBV21-1 counts as a pseudogene. The length of the CDR3 is 14 residues. The CDR3 is CASSKTGGDYGYTF.

The chain combines TRBV5-1 with TRBJ2-5. CDR1 SGHRS and CDR2 YFSETQ come from the germline V gene. The CDR3 totals 11 residues. CDR3 residues: CASSSDRTQYF. Full variable domain (rest looked up from reference TRBV5-1 and TRBJ2-5): KAGVTQTPRYLIKTRGQQVTLSCSPISGHRSVSWYQQTPGQGLQFLFEYFSETQRNKGNFPGRFSGRQFSNSRSEMNVSTLELGDSALYLCASSSDRTQYFGPGTRLLVL.

This chain joins TRBV6-2 or TRBV6-3 and TRBJ2-4; TCRdb outputs TRBD2, but without DNA this stays unchecked. Germline V gene data show CDR1 as MNHEY and CDR2 as SVGEGT. The CDR3 contains 16 residues. This CDR3 reads CASSIREANGENIQYF.

V gene TRBV10-3 combines with J gene TRBJ1-2; TCRdb's assignment of TRBD1 cannot be checked, as there is no DNA. The CDR3 sequence is 14 residues long. Germline V lookup: CDR1 ENHRY, CDR2 SYGVKD. The CDR3 loop is CAISGKQGAGGYTF.

The V call is TRBV6-1, the J call TRBJ2-1; TCRdb lists TRBD1, though no DNA is available to test this call. Germline V CDR1 and CDR2: MNHNS, SASEGT. The CDR3 is 14 amino acids. The CDR3 loop reads CASKGGEHNNEQFF.

This rearrangement joins TRBV12-3 or TRBV12-4 to TRBJ2-4; TCRdb gives TRBD2 as the D gene, but with no DNA this cannot be confirmed. There are 14 residues in the CDR3. The CDR3: CASSSTGTINIQYF.

The V call is TRBV9, the J call TRBJ1-2; TCRdb indicates TRBD1, and absent DNA this call remains unverified. CDR3 size: 15 residues. CDR1 and CDR2 (germline): SGDLS, YYNGEE. The CDR3 sequence: CASSAPGQSLYGYTF.

The genes are TRBV10-3 and TRBJ1-3; no DNA is available, so the TRBD1 call from TCRdb remains unchecked. The CDR3 sequence is 17 residues long. CDR1 ENHRY and CDR2 SYGVKD come from the germline V gene. The CDR3 region is CAISESGRVFSGNTIYF.

This chain uses TRBV20-1 with TRBJ1-1; TCRdb returns TRBD1, unconfirmable since there is no DNA. The germline CDR1 and CDR2 sequences are DFQATT and SNEGSKA (reference sequence). CDR3 length equals 13 residues. CDR3 sequence reads: CSAGDNLNTEAFF.

The V and J genes are TRBV6-1 and TRBJ1-6; without DNA, the TCRdb call of TRBD1 cannot be checked. Germline V lookup: CDR1 MNHNS, CDR2 SASEGT. This CDR3 spans 13 amino acids. CDR3 amino acids: CASRGGLNSPLHF.

The chain joins TRBV7-9 to TRBJ1-4; lacking DNA, the TRBD1 call made by TCRdb goes unchecked. CDR1 SEHNR and CDR2 FQNEAQ come from the germline V gene (reference sequence). The CDR3 runs 15 residues. CDR3 loop: CASREWTATNEKLFF.

The CDR3 here is CARSLVAADSRNEQFF. The chain carries TRBV5-3 and TRBJ2-1; TCRdb designates TRBD2, a call that cannot be tested without DNA. TRBV5-3 is an open reading frame whose function is uncertain. CDR3 size: 16 residues.